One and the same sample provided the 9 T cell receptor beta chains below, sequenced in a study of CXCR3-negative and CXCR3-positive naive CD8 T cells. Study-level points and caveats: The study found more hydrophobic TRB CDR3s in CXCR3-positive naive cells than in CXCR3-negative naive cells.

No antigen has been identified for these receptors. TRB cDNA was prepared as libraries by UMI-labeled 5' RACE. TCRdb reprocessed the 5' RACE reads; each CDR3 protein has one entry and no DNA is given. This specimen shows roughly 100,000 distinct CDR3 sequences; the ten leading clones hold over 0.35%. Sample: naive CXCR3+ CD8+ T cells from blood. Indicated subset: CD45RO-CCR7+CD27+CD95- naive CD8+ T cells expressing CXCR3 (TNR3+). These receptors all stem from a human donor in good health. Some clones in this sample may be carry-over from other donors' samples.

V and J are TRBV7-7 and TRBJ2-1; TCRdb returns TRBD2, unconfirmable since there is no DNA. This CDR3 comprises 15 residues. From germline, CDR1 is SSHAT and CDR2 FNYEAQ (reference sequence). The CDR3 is CASSLSTSGSDEQFF.

This CDR3 reads CSVVGVSTETQYF. The chain combines TRBV29-1 with TRBJ2-5. CDR1 is SQVTM and CDR2 is ANQGSEA in the germline V gene. This CDR3 contains 13 residues.

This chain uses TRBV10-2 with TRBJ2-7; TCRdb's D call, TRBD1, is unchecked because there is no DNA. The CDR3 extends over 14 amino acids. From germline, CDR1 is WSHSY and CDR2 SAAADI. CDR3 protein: CASTSSQGFYEQYF.

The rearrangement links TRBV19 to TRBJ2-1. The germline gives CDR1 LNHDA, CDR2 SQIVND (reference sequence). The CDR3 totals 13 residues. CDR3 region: CASTTVPAGEQFF.

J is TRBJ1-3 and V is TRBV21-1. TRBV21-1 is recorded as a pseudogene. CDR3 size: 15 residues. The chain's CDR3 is CASSMALSRGNTIYF.

The CDR3 sequence: CATSRDRGPGNTIYF. V and J are TRBV15 and TRBJ1-3; with no DNA, the TCRdb D assignment of TRBD1 cannot be verified. Germline assignment: CDR1 LNHNV and CDR2 YYDKDF (reference sequence). CDR3 length: 15 amino acids.

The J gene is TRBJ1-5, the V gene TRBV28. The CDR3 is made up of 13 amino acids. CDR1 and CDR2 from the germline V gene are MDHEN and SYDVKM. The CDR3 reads CASSFGVGQPQHF. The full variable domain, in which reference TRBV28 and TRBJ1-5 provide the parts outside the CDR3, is DVKVTQSSRYLVKRTGEKVFLECVQDMDHENMFWYRQDPGLGLRLIYFSYDVKMKEKGDIPEGYSVSREKKERFSLILESASTNQTSMYLCASSFGVGQPQHFGDGTRLSIL.

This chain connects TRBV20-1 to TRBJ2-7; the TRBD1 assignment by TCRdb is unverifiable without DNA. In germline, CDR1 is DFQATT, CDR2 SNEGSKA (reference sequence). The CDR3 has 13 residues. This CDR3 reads CSALTGSDGEQYF.

The CDR3 is CASSFAGPLPHNEQFF. The chain recombines TRBV12-3 or TRBV12-4 with TRBJ2-1; TCRdb returns TRBD2, unconfirmable since there is no DNA. There are 16 residues in the CDR3.